The source of this TCR beta chain is a study of T-cell memory formation after mild COVID-19. TCRdb re-analysed the 5' RACE reads in MiXCR, keeping a single row per CDR3 protein. The sample yields hundreds of thousands of distinct CDR3 sequences, 15% to 20% seen once. Germline V gene sequence: CDR1 LGHNA, CDR2 YNFKEQ. V was pared by 1 base and J by 0 bases, with 10 bases between. The CDR3 is 15 residues long. The receptor was derived from an adult woman who had mild COVID-19 (a few samples of this study predate the infection). Cell type and time point are not known. V and J are TRBV4-2 and TRBJ2-7; the D gene is possibly TRBD2 (5 bases). The sample taken for sequencing was PBMCs or a T cell subset sorted from them (not recorded which). Here the CDR3 DNA reads TGTGCCAGCAGCCAAGTTGGGGAGACCTCCTACGAGCAGTACTTC. This translates into CASSQVGETSYEQYF.